The next 18 T cell receptor beta chains were all read from a single sample in a study of blood T cells in healthy people across ages. Alongside a J-beta primer mix, a sample-barcoded 5' primer served in a second PCR lasting about 7 to 12 cycles. A single record per CDR3 protein comes from TCRdb applying MiXCR to the 5' RACE reads. The sample gives 850,000 to 1,000,000 distinct CDR3 sequences, about 53% of which show up once; around a fifth is in the top ten. Sequenced input: blood. The receptor source for this set is a woman in her sixties in good health.

This rearrangement joins TRBV4-1 to TRBJ1-6; possible D gene TRBD1, 5 bases. V lost 1 base and J 7 bases, leaving 17 bases between the germline ends. Looked up from germline, CDR1 is MGHRA and CDR2 is YSYEKL. This CDR3 has 17 amino acids. CDR3 protein: CASSQGVRGRLNSPLHF. In DNA, the CDR3 is TGCGCCAGCAGCCAAGGCGTTAGGGGAAGATTGAATTCACCCCTCCACTTT.

This clonotype was counted a few times. This chain joins TRBV7-6 and TRBJ2-7; possibly TRBD2 for D (8 bases). Germline CDR1 SGHVS, CDR2 FNYEAQ. The CDR3 sequence is 15 residues long. The V end was cut by 4 bases, the J end by 2 bases, with 15 bases between. The CDR3 nucleotides are TGTGCCAGCAGCTCTTCGGGAGGGGGCCCCTACGAGCAGTACTTC. Translation: CASSSSGGGPYEQYF.

This clonotype was seen a handful of times. Here the CDR3 DNA reads TGTGCCAGCAGTCTCGACGAAACCTACGAGCAGTACTTC. This gives the protein CASSLDETYEQYF. The rearrangement links TRBV6-5 to TRBJ2-7; D uncertain. Trimming removed 5 bases at V and 2 bases at J, with 10 bases between. Looked up from germline, CDR1 is MNHEY and CDR2 is SVGAGI. The length of the CDR3 is 13 residues.

The chain uses TRBV3-1 and TRBJ1-2; unclear D gene. The length of the CDR3 is 12 residues. Trimming cost V 3 bases and J 2 bases, with 4 bases left between them. Germline CDR1 LGHDT, CDR2 YNNKEL (reference sequence). The CDR3 nucleotides are TGTGCCAGCAGCCATCGGAACTATGGCTACACCTTC. Translation gives CASSHRNYGYTF.

The rearrangement joins TRBV6-2 or TRBV6-3 to TRBJ2-7; the match to TRBD1 covers 8 bases. Trimming took 6 bases from V and 4 from J; bases not matched to a gene: 5. Per germline, CDR1 MNHEY and CDR2 SVGEGT. The CDR3 has 13 residues. The CDR3 DNA reads as TGTGCCAGCAGGATTGACAGGGGATACGAGCAGTACTTC. Protein sequence: CASRIDRGYEQYF.

A note on this clonotype: One junction end disagrees with the germline gene, perhaps due to a read error. This sequence joins TRBV5-1 and TRBJ2-2; 9 nucleotides align to TRBD2. This CDR3 has 16 amino acids. Germline assignment: CDR1 SGHRS and CDR2 YFSETQ. The CDR3 sequence: CASSLANSGRAGELFF. The CDR3 bases are TGCGCTAGCAGCTTGGCCAATAGCGGGAGAGCCGGGGAGCTGTTTTTT.

The chain employs TRBV5-6 and TRBJ2-7, with D perhaps TRBD1 or TRBD2 (6 bases each). Germline V gives CDR1 SGHDT, CDR2 YYEEEE. Trimming pared 3 bases from V and 3 bases from J, leaving 10 bases between. The CDR3 extends over 13 amino acids. The CDR3 DNA sequence: TGTGCCAGCAGCTCGAGGGGGGTCTACGAGCAGTACTTC. It specifies CASSSRGVYEQYF.

The chain is built from TRBV7-2 and TRBJ2-1; D unclear. The CDR3 totals 15 residues. V lost 1 base and J lost 2, with 9 bases in between. Germline loops: CDR1 SGHTA, CDR2 FQGNSA. The CDR3 spells CASSLESSPYNEQFF. CDR3 DNA sequence: TGTGCCAGCAGCTTAGAATCCAGTCCCTACAATGAGCAGTTCTTC.

The chain has TRBV5-1 and TRBJ2-1; TRBD2 matches at 12 bases. Trimming at V came to 4 bases and at J to 9 bases, leaving 8 bases not matched to a gene. CDR1 is SGHRS, CDR2 YFSETQ, per germline. The CDR3 consists of 15 residues. The CDR3 sequence is CASSPGLAGYGEQFF. CDR3 DNA: TGCGCCAGCAGCCCAGGACTAGCGGGGTACGGTGAGCAGTTCTTC. Full variable domain (missing parts from reference TRBV5-1 and TRBJ2-1): KAGVTQTPRYLIKTRGQQVTLSCSPISGHRSVSWYQQTPGQGLQFLFEYFSETQRNKGNFPGRFSGRQFSNSRSEMNVSTLELGDSALYLCASSPGLAGYGEQFFGPGTRLTVL.

The rearrangement links TRBV25-1 to TRBJ2-6, with D uncertain. The V and J ends lost 3 bases and 0 bases respectively, with 9 bases between them. The germline V gene encodes CDR1 MGHDK and CDR2 SYGVNS. This CDR3 contains 16 residues. CDR3 nucleotide sequence: TGTGCCAGCAGTGACCTCGACAACTCTGGGGCCAACGTCCTGACTTTC. It specifies CASSDLDNSGANVLTF.

This clonotype has a single count. The V gene is TRBV7-6, the J gene TRBJ2-7, with TRBD2 identical over 7 bases. V was pared by 5 bases and J by 0 bases, with 10 bases of the junction left unmatched. Germline V gene sequence: CDR1 SGHVS, CDR2 FNYEAQ. The CDR3 extends over 16 amino acids. CDR3 in amino acids: CASSPGTTQSSYEQYF. CDR3 bases: TGTGCCAGCAGCCCCGGGACTACCCAAAGCTCCTACGAGCAGTACTTC.

J is TRBJ2-1 and V is TRBV12-3 or TRBV12-4; 8 nucleotides line up with TRBD2. V gave up 6 bases and J gave up 9 bases; unmatched junction bases: 10. This CDR3 region has 14 residues. The CDR3 coding sequence is TGTGCCAGCAGCGCAGGAGGACTAGCAAGTGAGCAGTTCTTC. Its translation is CASSAGGLASEQFF.

V usage is TRBV5-1 and J usage is TRBJ2-1; possible D gene TRBD2, 5 bases. Per germline, CDR1 SGHRS and CDR2 YFSETQ. The CDR3 has 13 amino acids. Trimming left V 3 bases short and J 11 bases short, with 15 bases between. The CDR3 region is CASSSWSGYKQFF. The CDR3 region has the DNA TGCGCCAGCAGCTCCTGGAGCGGATATAAGCAGTTCTTC.

This clonotype was seen a few times. The rearrangement links TRBV15 to TRBJ2-1; maybe TRBD2 (6 bases). CDR3 length: 13 amino acids. Germline V gene lookup returns CDR1 LNHNV and CDR2 YYDKDF (reference sequence). Trimming removed 9 bases from V and 3 bases from J, with 12 bases in between. For the CDR3, the DNA is TGTGCCACGGGACTGCGCGTCTACAATGAGCAGTTCTTC. Its translation: CATGLRVYNEQFF.

This sequence joins TRBV20-1 and TRBJ2-7; 9 bases align to TRBD2. V dropped 1 base and J dropped 3; count of bases not matched to a gene: 7. CDR3 length: 15 residues. Germline V gene lookup returns CDR1 DFQATT and CDR2 SNEGSKA (reference sequence). CDR3 sequence: CSARVAGGPIYEQYF. The CDR3 DNA reads TGCAGTGCTAGAGTGGCGGGAGGGCCTATCTACGAGCAGTACTTC.

The chain is built from TRBV7-2 and TRBJ2-6, with D perhaps assigned TRBD1 or TRBD2 (5 bases each). The CDR3 runs 18 residues. Trimming took off 1 base at V and 0 bases at J, with 13 bases between the two ends. Germline V CDR1 and CDR2: SGHTA, FQGNSA. CDR3 in amino acids: CASSLVQGRSSGANVLTF. The CDR3 nucleotides read TGTGCCAGCAGCTTAGTCCAGGGACGTAGCTCTGGGGCCAACGTCCTGACTTTC.

The CDR3 nucleotides are TGTGCCAGCAGCTCAGGGCTTCCCCATGGCTACACCTTC. Translation gives CASSSGLPHGYTF. This sequence joins TRBV7-9 and TRBJ1-2, with D perhaps TRBD1 (5 bases). V was pared by 4 bases and J by 6 bases, with 12 bases between. This CDR3 has 13 residues. Germline assignment: CDR1 SEHNR and CDR2 FQNEAQ (reference sequence).

In its sample, this clonotype was seen a few times. CDR3 residues: CASSQDLGGGSYEQYF. The CDR3 nucleotides read TGCGCCAGCAGCCAAGATCTTGGAGGGGGCAGTTACGAGCAGTACTTC. This rearrangement joins TRBV4-3 to TRBJ2-7; tentatively, D is TRBD1 (7 bases). Looked up from germline, CDR1 is LGHNA and CDR2 is YSLEER. The CDR3 covers 16 residues. Trimming cost V 0 bases and J 4 bases, with 16 bases left between them.